This TCR beta chain derives from a study of T cell repertoires in cytomegalovirus infection. Turning to the study itself: CMV infection together with matching HLA type was indicated by public TCR beta signatures. Broader study findings: CMV-specific TCR beta clonotypes restricted by HLA-C dominated the ex vivo response.

With respect to this clonotype: The antigen is unknown.

This CDR3 has 14 residues. The V end was cut by 1 base, the J end by 6 bases, with 10 bases between. CDR1 is SGHVS and CDR2 is FQNEAQ in the germline V gene. TCRdb re-called the reads with MiXCR, one entry per CDR3 protein. Of 100,000 or so distinct CDR3 sequences listed, approximately 30% were seen once; the top ten hold around 68%. The specimen was CD8+ T cells from cultured PBMCs, collected from culture after CMV antigen stimulation. The genes are TRBV7-8 and TRBJ2-1; D may be TRBD1 or TRBD2 (5 bases each). The source of this sequence is a human donor in good health (CMV status not recorded). Some clones in this sample may be carry-over from other donors' samples. CDR3 nucleotide sequence: TGTGCCAGCAGCTTAGTGAGGGGTCCCAATGAGCAGTTCTTC. This encodes CASSLVRGPNEQFF. Full variable domain (outside the CDR3, taken from reference TRBV7-8 and TRBJ2-1): GAGVSQSPRYKVAKRGQDVALRCDPISGHVSLFWYQQALGQGPEFLTYFQNEAQLDKSGLPSDRFFAERPEGSVSTLKIQRTQQEDSAVYLCASSLVRGPNEQFFGPGTRLTVL.